Below, one T cell receptor (beta chain) is given with its context. The target of this receptor is not known. Per-base quality was not reported, and no clone a single base away is much larger than it. At the junction V is shortened by 8 bases and J by 2 bases, with 14 bases in between. CDR1 and CDR2, per the germline V gene (reference sequence), are LNHDA and SQIVND. The CDR3 goes from the cysteine to the phenylalanine over 14 residues. The retained sequence is limited to the CDR3, 42 bases, with the frame set at the first base. This sample was taken from a study of blood T cell repertoires in COVID-19 (dated by TCRdb to about 2020). Turning to the overall study: Samples covering the acute and convalescent phases of COVID-19 were provided by collaborators in the United States, Italy and Spain. The prospective study material was composed of cDNA or gDNA derived from T cells, B-cell-depleted T cells, or PBMCs. The dataset comprised deeply sampled blood TCRbeta repertoires from subjects exposed to, actively infected with, or recovered from COVID-19. The repertoires were released in a freely available public database intended as a resource for research on the immune response to SARS-CoV-2. Samples came from the ongoing ImmuneRACE study (first 160 participants) plus 1,254 subjects from 6 global collaborators. Sample metadata almost always included a de-identified subject ID, COVID-19 status, age in years and sex. Where available, HLA class I and class II types were obtained from metadata supplied by the sample provider rather than from assay-based typing.

TCRbeta CDR3 regions were amplified from genomic DNA by means of the immunoSEQ Assay, a bias-controlled multiplex PCR. As for how the authors treated the data: Nucleated cell counts per sample were estimated from amplification of reference gene primers within the assay. Sequence reads were collapsed and filtered to measure the absolute abundance of every unique TCRbeta CDR3 rearrangement. Productive Simpson clonality was computed per sample as the square root of Simpson's diversity index over productive rearrangements. TCRdb limited this immuneACCESS table to in-frame rearrangements with V and J called. A share of clones is missing; checked studies link under half to unresolved V genes, and the rest is unexplained. V and J calls and clone size are those listed in that table; D and trimming were worked out from the DNA. The table for this sample lists tens of thousands of clones; 83% of them were counted only once. Jointly, the top ten make up 40% to 50% of the sample.

The collaborating institutions used their own protocols to collect whole blood in K2EDTA tubes. For TCRbeta analysis, collaborators shipped samples as frozen whole blood, isolated PBMCs, or DNA extracted from either of those sample types. The full study reports these points: How much clinical and demographic metadata was included differed by source and by participant, and the metadata was provided uncurated.

This TCR was recovered from a man of 80 years or more with acute or convalescent COVID-19. Sequencing was done on a sample of peripheral blood. The sequence joins TRBV19 to TRBJ2-3, with TRBD2 perhaps the D gene, on 6 matching bases. The CDR3 protein is CASVDGSITDTQYF. The DNA sequence is TGTGCCAGTGTAGACGGGAGCATCACAGATACGCAGTATTTT.